This TCR beta chain is from a study of blood T cell repertoires in COVID-19. The wider study: COVID-19 samples from acute and convalescent phases originated in the United States, Italy and Spain. T cells, B-cell-depleted T cells, or PBMCs provided the cDNA or gDNA that served as material.

In the study's own analysis: Cell counts per sample came from amplifying reference gene primers. The repertoire was sequenced with immunoSEQ multiplex PCR; TCRdb's copy has only in-frame clones and lacks some. Clonal size and the V and J genes are those of that table, whereas D and trimming came from the DNA. This sample has more than 150,000 clones; roughly 90% occur once, and the top ten carry around 2.9%. This receptor was identified in a man aged 55 to 70 with acute or convalescent COVID-19. Sequencing was carried out using peripheral blood.

The CDR3 is CASSDRDRGLRYEQFF. CDR3 in DNA: TGCGCCAGCAGTGATAGAGACAGGGGGCTAAGGTATGAGCAGTTCTTC. V usage is TRBV10-2 and J usage is TRBJ2-1, with 10 bases that match TRBD1. Germline V gene sequence: CDR1 WSHSY, CDR2 SAAADI. This CDR3 comprises 16 residues. V gave up 3 bases and J gave up 8 bases; unmatched junction bases: 10.